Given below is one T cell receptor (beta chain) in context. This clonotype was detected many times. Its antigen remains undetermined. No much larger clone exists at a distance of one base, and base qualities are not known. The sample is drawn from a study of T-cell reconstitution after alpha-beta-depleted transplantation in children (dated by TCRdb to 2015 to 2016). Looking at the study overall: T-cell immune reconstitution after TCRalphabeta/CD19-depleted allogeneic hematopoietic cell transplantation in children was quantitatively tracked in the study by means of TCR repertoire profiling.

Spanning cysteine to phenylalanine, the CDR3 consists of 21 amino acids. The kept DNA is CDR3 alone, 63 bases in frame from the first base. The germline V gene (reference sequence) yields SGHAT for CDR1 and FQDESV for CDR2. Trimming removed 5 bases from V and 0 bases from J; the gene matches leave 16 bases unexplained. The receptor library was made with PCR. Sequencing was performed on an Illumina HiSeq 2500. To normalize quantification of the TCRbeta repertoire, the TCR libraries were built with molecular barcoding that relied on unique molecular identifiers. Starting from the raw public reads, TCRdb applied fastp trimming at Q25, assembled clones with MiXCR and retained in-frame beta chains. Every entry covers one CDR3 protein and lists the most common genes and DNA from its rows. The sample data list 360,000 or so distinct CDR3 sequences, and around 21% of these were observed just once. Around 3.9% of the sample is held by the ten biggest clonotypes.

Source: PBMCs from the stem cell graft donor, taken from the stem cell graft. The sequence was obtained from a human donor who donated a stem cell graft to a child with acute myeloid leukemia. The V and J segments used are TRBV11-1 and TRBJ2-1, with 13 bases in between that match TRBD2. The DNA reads TGTGCCAGCAGCCCCGGGATCCGACTAGCGGGAGGTACGTTCTCCTACAATGAGCAGTTCTTC. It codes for CASSPGIRLAGGTFSYNEQFF.